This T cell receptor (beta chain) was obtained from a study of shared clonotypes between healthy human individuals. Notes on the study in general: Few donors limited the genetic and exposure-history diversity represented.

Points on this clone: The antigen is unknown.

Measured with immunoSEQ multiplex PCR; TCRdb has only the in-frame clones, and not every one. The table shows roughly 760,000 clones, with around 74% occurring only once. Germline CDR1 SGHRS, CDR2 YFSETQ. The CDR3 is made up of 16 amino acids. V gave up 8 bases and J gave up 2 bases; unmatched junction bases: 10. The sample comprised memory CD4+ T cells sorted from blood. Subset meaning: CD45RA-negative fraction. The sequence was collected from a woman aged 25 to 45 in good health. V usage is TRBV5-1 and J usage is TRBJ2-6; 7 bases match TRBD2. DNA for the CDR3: TGCGCCAGGCCCAGCGGGGCGAGGCCTGGGGCCAACGTCCTGACTTTC. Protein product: CARPSGARPGANVLTF.